This T cell receptor beta chain came from a study of blood T cell repertoires in COVID-19. In the study overall: Sites in the United States, Italy and Spain provided acute and convalescent COVID-19 samples. T cells, B-cell-depleted T cells, or PBMCs supplied cDNA or gDNA.

Authors' methods: Counts of nucleated cells, estimated from reference gene primer amplification, were obtained. Some clones are missing from TCRdb's copy, which holds only in-frame ones; the method was immunoSEQ multiplex PCR. The DNA gave D and trimming, while V, J and clone size come from that table. This sample has 120,000 to 150,000 clones; roughly 88% occur once, and the top ten carry around 7.2%. The CDR3 extends over 16 amino acids. V was clipped by 1 base and J by 8 bases, with 17 bases between them. CDR1 and CDR2 (germline): MGHRA, YSYEKL. The chain combines TRBV4-1 with TRBJ1-4, with D perhaps TRBD1 (5 bases). The source of this sequence is a woman between 50 and 59 years old in a cohort sampled during active or convalescent COVID-19. The sequenced material came from peripheral blood. The CDR3 DNA is TGCGCCAGCAGCCAAGGGTGGGGAGGCCGGGGCGAAAAACTGTTTTTT. Translating it yields CASSQGWGGRGEKLFF.